Listed below are T cell receptor beta chains from one sample, sequenced in a study of vaccination and CD4 T cells after COVID-19. TCRdb recomputed calls from the PCR reads with MiXCR, one row per CDR3 protein. Of about 9,100 distinct CDR3 sequences in the sample, about three fifths were seen once. No antigen has been identified for these receptors. The sequencing used cultured CD4+ T cells from blood, collected after SARS-CoV-2 vaccination. The receptors were sampled from a human donor with COVID-19. The CDR3 runs from the conserved cysteine through the conserved F or W. The order of the fields is clone size, J gene, V gene, D gene, CDR3 protein, CDR3 DNA. A D gene is named only where the DNA matches it firmly. Not all rows give a size; the values are once, few, many and, for expanded clones, a class.

.,TRBJ1-1,TRBV2,TRBD1,CASSEALPGQGGTEAFF,TGTGCCAGCAGTGAAGCCCTCCCGGGACAGGGGGGCACTGAAGCTTTCTTT
.,TRBJ2-5,TRBV5-1,.,CASKATTAVGETQYF,TGCGCCAGCAAGGCTACCACGGCAGTCGGGGAGACCCAGTACTTC
.,TRBJ1-1,TRBV14,.,CASSRAWANTEAFF,TGTGCCAGCAGCCGTGCATGGGCTAACACTGAAGCTTTCTTT
.,TRBJ1-5,TRBV4-1,.,CASSQDEMGTQPQHF,TGCGCCAGCAGCCAAGATGAGATGGGCACGCAGCCCCAGCATTTT
.,TRBJ2-7,TRBV6-5,TRBD1,CASSYSTGGYEQYF,TGTGCCAGCAGTTACTCGACAGGGGGCTACGAGCAGTACTTC
.,TRBJ2-5,TRBV27,TRBD1,CASSLSNRGETQYF,TGTGCCAGCAGTTTATCTAACAGGGGAGAGACCCAGTACTTC
.,TRBJ2-2,TRBV24-1,TRBD1,CATSEGDRGAGELFF,TGTGCCACCAGTGAGGGGGACAGGGGTGCCGGGGAGCTGTTTTTT
.,TRBJ2-7,TRBV18,TRBD2,CASSPRPRGDQQYF,TGTGCCAGCTCACCACGGCCGCGGGGGGACCAGCAGTACTTC
few,TRBJ1-1,TRBV15,.,CATSSKGARHTEAFF,TGTGCCACCAGCAGTAAGGGCGCTCGGCACACTGAAGCTTTCTTT
.,TRBJ1-5,TRBV7-2,TRBD1,CANSLGTGTFWPQHF,TGTGCCAACAGCTTAGGGACAGGGACTTTTTGGCCCCAGCATTTT
.,TRBJ1-2,TRBV20-1,.,CSASRQAEGYTF,TGCAGTGCCAGTAGGCAGGCGGAGGGCTACACCTTC
.,TRBJ2-7,TRBV10-3,.,CATRGTYEQYF,TGTGCCACCAGGGGTACTTACGAGCAGTACTTC
.,TRBJ2-7,TRBV6-2/TRBV6-3,TRBD1,CASSSPGGSYEQYF,TGTGCCAGCAGTTCGCCAGGGGGCTCCTACGAGCAGTACTTC
.,TRBJ1-2,TRBV28,.,CASSFSRVIGYTF,TGTGCCAGCAGTTTCAGCCGGGTTATTGGCTACACCTTC
medium-sized,TRBJ1-5,TRBV20-1,.,CSALLQGQYSNQPQHF,TGCAGTGCCTTATTACAGGGCCAATATAGCAATCAGCCCCAGCATTTT
.,TRBJ2-6,TRBV19,.,CACSKGRKSGANVLTF,TGTGCCTGCAGCAAGGGCAGGAAATCTGGGGCCAACGTCCTGACTTTC
.,TRBJ1-6,TRBV7-9,.,CASSLGGQSGSPLHF,TGTGCCAGCAGCTTAGGTGGCCAGTCGGGTTCACCCCTCCACTTT
few,TRBJ2-7,TRBV20-1,.,CSASAGAPNEQYF,TGCAGTGCTAGTGCAGGGGCGCCCAACGAGCAGTACTTC
.,TRBJ1-5,TRBV2,.,CASSPGINQPQHF,TGTGCCAGCAGCCCAGGGATCAATCAGCCCCAGCATTTT
.,TRBJ2-3,TRBV10-3,.,CAISLPGLGTDTQYF,TGTGCCATCAGCCTACCAGGGTTGGGAACAGATACGCAGTATTTT
.,TRBJ2-3,TRBV6-1,.,CASRLGTDTQYF,TGTGCCAGCCGACTAGGCACAGATACGCAGTATTTT
.,TRBJ1-1,TRBV11-2,TRBD1,CASSVDREISKAFF,TGTGCCAGCAGCGTGGACAGGGAAATCTCTAAAGCTTTCTTT
.,TRBJ1-5,TRBV27,.,CASSRYVNQPQHF,TGTGCCAGCAGTCGATACGTTAATCAGCCCCAGCATTTT
.,TRBJ1-5,TRBV19,TRBD1,CASTSDRGSNQPQHF,TGTGCCAGTACTTCCGACAGGGGATCCAATCAACCCCAGCATTTT
.,TRBJ2-1,TRBV7-6,.,CASSLGSRNEQFF,TGTGCCAGCAGCTTGGGAAGCCGTAATGAGCAGTTCTTC
.,TRBJ2-3,TRBV27,.,CASRDGWGASTDTQYF,TGTGCCAGCAGGGACGGATGGGGGGCTAGCACAGATACGCAGTATTTT
.,TRBJ2-5,TRBV10-1,.,CASSESGETQYF,TGCGCCAGCAGTGAGTCGGGAGAGACCCAGTACTTC
.,TRBJ2-1,TRBV7-8,TRBD2,CASSIRGLQDYNEQFF,TGTGCCAGCAGTATAAGGGGACTACAGGACTACAATGAGCAGTTCTTC
.,TRBJ2-1,TRBV6-5,.,CASSSEFGSYNEQFF,TGTGCCAGCAGTTCAGAATTCGGGTCCTACAATGAGCAGTTCTTC
.,TRBJ1-5,TRBV27,TRBD1,CASSGQGAVQPQHF,TGTGCCAGCAGTGGACAGGGGGCGGTCCAGCCCCAGCATTTT
large,TRBJ2-5,TRBV14,.,CASSQTSETQYF,TGTGCCAGCAGCCAGACGTCAGAGACCCAGTACTTC
few,TRBJ2-2,TRBV27,TRBD1,CASGDRDTGELFF,TGTGCCAGCGGGGACAGGGACACCGGGGAGCTGTTTTTT
.,TRBJ2-3,TRBV20-1,TRBD2,CSARDSSGGQDTQYF,TGCAGTGCTAGAGATAGCAGCGGGGGGCAAGATACGCAGTATTTT
large,TRBJ1-2,TRBV20-1,TRBD1,CSATDRVGYGYTF,TGCAGTGCGACCGACAGGGTGGGCTATGGCTACACCTTC
.,TRBJ1-1,TRBV20-1,.,CSAGRTAIDTEAFF,TGCAGTGCTGGGAGGACAGCAATTGACACTGAAGCTTTCTTT
.,TRBJ2-7,TRBV6-1,.,CASSPGISEQYF,TGTGCCAGCAGTCCCGGGATCTCCGAGCAGTACTTC
.,TRBJ1-1,TRBV11-3,.,CASSLESYTEAFF,TGTGCCAGCAGCTTAGAGTCCTACACTGAAGCTTTCTTT
few,TRBJ1-1,TRBV6-2/TRBV6-3,.,CASSNSMNTEAFF,TGTGCCAGCAGCAACAGTATGAACACTGAAGCTTTCTTT
.,TRBJ1-1,TRBV11-3,.,CASSLGGGIAFF,TGTGCCAGCAGCTTAGGTGGAGGGATCGCTTTCTTT
.,TRBJ1-2,TRBV5-6,TRBD1,CASSSTGVGGYTF,TGTGCCAGCAGCTCAACAGGGGTTGGTGGCTACACCTTC
.,TRBJ2-7,TRBV10-3,TRBD1,CAIKSGGHEQYF,TGTGCCATCAAGTCAGGGGGCCACGAGCAGTACTTC
.,TRBJ2-2,TRBV7-9,.,CASSFSRGVLAGELFF,TGTGCCAGCAGCTTCAGCAGGGGGGTACTGGCTGGGGAGCTGTTTTTT
few,TRBJ1-2,TRBV20-1,.,CSAPHTNLYGYTF,TGCAGTGCCCCCCACACTAATCTCTATGGCTACACCTTC
.,TRBJ1-1,TRBV27,.,CASSLSMESGAFF,TGTGCCAGCAGTTTATCGATGGAGTCGGGAGCTTTCTTT
.,TRBJ2-6,TRBV20-1,.,CSAIPGISGANVLTF,TGCAGTGCCATACCAGGGATCTCTGGGGCCAACGTCCTGACTTTC
.,TRBJ2-2,TRBV24-1,.,CAVGAQANTGELFF,TGTGCCGTTGGCGCGCAGGCGAACACCGGGGAGCTGTTTTTT
.,TRBJ2-4,TRBV2,TRBD2,CASRADYGGENIQYF,TGTGCCAGCAGGGCCGACTACGGGGGGGAAAACATTCAGTACTTC
.,TRBJ1-5,TRBV20-1,TRBD1,CSASPQGGNQPQHF,TGCAGTGCTAGTCCACAGGGGGGCAATCAGCCCCAGCATTTT
few,TRBJ1-1,TRBV7-2,TRBD1,CASSLRSGTGRLNTEAFF,TGTGCCAGCAGCCTTAGATCGGGGACAGGGAGACTGAACACTGAAGCTTTCTTT
few,TRBJ2-5,TRBV2,.,CASSEGVRETQYF,TGTGCCAGCAGTGAAGGTGTCAGAGAGACCCAGTACTTC
.,TRBJ2-5,TRBV24-1,.,CATSDNTGRETQYF,TGTGCCACCAGTGACAACACAGGGAGGGAGACCCAGTACTTC
.,TRBJ2-5,TRBV6-1,.,CASSKARKGGVQYF,TGTGCCAGCAGTAAAGCGCGCAAGGGGGGGGTCCAGTACTTC
.,TRBJ1-5,TRBV6-1,TRBD1,CASSRQQGAGNQPQHF,TGTGCCAGCAGCCGACAACAGGGGGCGGGCAATCAGCCCCAGCATTTT